This TCR beta chain was sequenced for a study of technical replicates of blood from a handful of donors. The germline CDR1 and CDR2 sequences are LNHDA and SQIVND (reference sequence). This CDR3 comprises 15 residues. J was trimmed by 4 bases and V by 10 bases; bases with no gene match: 14. Sequenced by immunoSEQ multiplex PCR; TCRdb stores in-frame clones only, minus some. The table includes tens of thousands of clones, around 84% detected once. The chain links TRBV19 to TRBJ2-3; 7 bases align to TRBD2. The clonotype comes from a human donor in good health. Some clones in this sample may be carry-over from other donors' samples. Material for sequencing was PBMCs. As DNA, the CDR3 is TGTGCCACTAAGCGGGAACCTCTAGCCCCAGATACGCAGTATTTT. It encodes CATKREPLAPDTQYF.